This section outlines one T cell receptor (beta chain) sequence together with its context. These data are taken from a study of cytomegalovirus exposure and HLA in healthy donors. Both 60 Vbeta primers and 13 Jbeta primers went into the PCR. Generated by immunoSEQ multiplex PCR, the TCRdb table keeps only in-frame clones and is missing some. The table shows more than 120,000 clones, with 80% to 85% occurring only once. CDR1 is MNHEY, CDR2 SMNVEV, per germline (reference sequence). V was shortened by 6 bases and J by 3 bases, with 16 bases between the two germline ends. The CDR3 runs to 15 residues. The sequenced sample consisted of PBMCs. The chain links TRBV27 to TRBJ2-3; no clear D gene. This receptor was obtained from a young woman in good health and CMV-seronegative. The CDR3 DNA is TGTGCCAGCAGCCTCCGTGGCCCGCGGACAGATACGCAGTATTTT. Its translation is CASSLRGPRTDTQYF.